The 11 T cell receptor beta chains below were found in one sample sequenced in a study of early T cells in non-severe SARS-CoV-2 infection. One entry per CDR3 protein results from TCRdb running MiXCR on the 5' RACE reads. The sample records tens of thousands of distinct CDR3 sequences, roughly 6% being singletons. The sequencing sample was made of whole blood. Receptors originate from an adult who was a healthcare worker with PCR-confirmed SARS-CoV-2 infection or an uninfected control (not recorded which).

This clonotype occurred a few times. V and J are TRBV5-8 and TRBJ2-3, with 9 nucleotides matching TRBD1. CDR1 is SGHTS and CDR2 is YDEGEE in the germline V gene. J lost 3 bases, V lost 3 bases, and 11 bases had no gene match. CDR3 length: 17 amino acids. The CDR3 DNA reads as TGTGCCAGCAGCTCAAAATACAGGGGGCTGAGGACAGATACGCAGTATTTT. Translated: CASSSKYRGLRTDTQYF. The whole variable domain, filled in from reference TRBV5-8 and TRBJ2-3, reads EAGVTQSPTHLIKTRGQQATLRCSPISGHTSVYWYQQALGLGLQFLLWYDEGEERNRGNFPPRFSGRQFPNYSSELNVNALELEDSALYLCASSSKYRGLRTDTQYFGPGTRLTVL.

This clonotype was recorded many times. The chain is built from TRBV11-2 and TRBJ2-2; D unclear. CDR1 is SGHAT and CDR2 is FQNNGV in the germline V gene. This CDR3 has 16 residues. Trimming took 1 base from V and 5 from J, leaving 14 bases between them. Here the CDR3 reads CASSLAPGLGTGELFF. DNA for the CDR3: TGTGCCAGCAGCTTAGCACCCGGGCTAGGGACCGGGGAGCTGTTTTTT.

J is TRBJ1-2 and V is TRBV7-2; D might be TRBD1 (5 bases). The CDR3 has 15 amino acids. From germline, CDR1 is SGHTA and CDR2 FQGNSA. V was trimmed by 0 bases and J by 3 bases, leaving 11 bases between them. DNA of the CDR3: TGTGCCAGCAGCTTAGCAGAGGACACCTACTATGGCTACACCTTC. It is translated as CASSLAEDTYYGYTF.

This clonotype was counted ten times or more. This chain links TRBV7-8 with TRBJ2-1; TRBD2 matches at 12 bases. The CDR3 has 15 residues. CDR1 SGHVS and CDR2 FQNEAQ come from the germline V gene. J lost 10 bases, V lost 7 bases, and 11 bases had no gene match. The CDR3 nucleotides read TGTGCCAGCACCGCGACTAGCGGGAGTTCTGGCGAGCAGTTCTTC. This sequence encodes CASTATSGSSGEQFF.

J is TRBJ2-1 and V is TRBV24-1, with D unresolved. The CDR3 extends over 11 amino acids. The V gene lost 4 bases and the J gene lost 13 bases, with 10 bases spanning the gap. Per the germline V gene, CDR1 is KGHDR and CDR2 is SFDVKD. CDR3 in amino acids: CATSDRLYQFF. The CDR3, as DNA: TGTGCCACCAGTGACCGACTCTACCAGTTCTTC.

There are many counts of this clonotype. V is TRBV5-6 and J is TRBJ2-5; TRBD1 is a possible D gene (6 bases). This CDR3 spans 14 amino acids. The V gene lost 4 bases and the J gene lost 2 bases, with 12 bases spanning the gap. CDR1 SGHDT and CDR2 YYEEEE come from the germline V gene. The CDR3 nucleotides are TGTGCCAGCAGCCTGGGACAACAACAAGAGACCCAGTACTTC. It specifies CASSLGQQQETQYF.

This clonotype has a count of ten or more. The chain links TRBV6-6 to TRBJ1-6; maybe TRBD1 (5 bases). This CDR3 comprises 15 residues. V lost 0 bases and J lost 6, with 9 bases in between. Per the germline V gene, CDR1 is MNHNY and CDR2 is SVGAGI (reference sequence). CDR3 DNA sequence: TGTGCCAGCAGTTACTCGTCGACAGCTAATTCACCCCTCCACTTT. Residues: CASSYSSTANSPLHF.

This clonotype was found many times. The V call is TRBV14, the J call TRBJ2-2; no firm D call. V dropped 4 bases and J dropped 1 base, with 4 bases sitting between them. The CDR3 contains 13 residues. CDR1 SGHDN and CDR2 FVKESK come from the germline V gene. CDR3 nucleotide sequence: TGTGCCAGCAGCCGACAGAACACCGGGGAGCTGTTTTTT. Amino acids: CASSRQNTGELFF.

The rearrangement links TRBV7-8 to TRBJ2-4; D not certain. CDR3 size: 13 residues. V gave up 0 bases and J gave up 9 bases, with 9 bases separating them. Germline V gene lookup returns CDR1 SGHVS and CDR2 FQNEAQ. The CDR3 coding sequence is TGTGCCAGCAGCTTAGCTGGCAGGAGCATTCAGTACTTC. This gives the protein CASSLAGRSIQYF.

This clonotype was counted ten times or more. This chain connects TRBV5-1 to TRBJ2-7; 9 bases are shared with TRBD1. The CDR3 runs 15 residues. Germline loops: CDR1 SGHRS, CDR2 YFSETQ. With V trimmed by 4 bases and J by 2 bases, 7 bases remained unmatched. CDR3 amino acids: CASSLGRDRAYEQYF. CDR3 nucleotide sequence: TGCGCCAGCAGCCTAGGCCGGGACAGGGCCTACGAGCAGTACTTC.

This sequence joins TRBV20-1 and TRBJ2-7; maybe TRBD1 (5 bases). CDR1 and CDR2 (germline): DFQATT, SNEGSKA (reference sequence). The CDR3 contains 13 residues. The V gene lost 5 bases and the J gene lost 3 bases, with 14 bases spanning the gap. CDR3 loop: CSAHQGMFYEQYF. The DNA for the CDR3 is TGCAGTGCTCACCAGGGAATGTTCTACGAGCAGTACTTC.